This passage covers 7 T cell receptor beta chains from one sample sequenced in a study of CD8+ T cells in alopecia areata. Following extraction, RNA underwent reverse transcription to cDNA, which served as the sequencing template. The data were produced by immunoSEQ multiplex PCR, yet TCRdb's version contains in-frame clones alone and is incomplete. The sample carries over 200,000 clones, more than 45% recorded once. The sample was CD4+ T cells sorted from blood, taken at week 0. These receptors originate from a human donor with alopecia areata.

The V call is TRBV28, the J call TRBJ2-3; D is perhaps TRBD2 (5 bases). Germline lookup yields CDR1 MDHEN and CDR2 SYDVKM. V was clipped by 6 bases and J by 5 bases, with 18 bases between them. The CDR3 contains 15 residues. The CDR3 coding sequence is TGTGCCAGCAGCAGCCAGGTGGGAGTGGTAGATACGCAGTATTTT. Residues: CASSSQVGVVDTQYF. Full variable domain (missing parts from reference TRBV28 and TRBJ2-3): DVKVTQSSRYLVKRTGEKVFLECVQDMDHENMFWYRQDPGLGLRLIYFSYDVKMKEKGDIPEGYSVSREKKERFSLILESASTNQTSMYLCASSSQVGVVDTQYFGPGTRLTVL.

The chain links TRBV7-2 to TRBJ2-7, with a weak D call TRBD1 (6 bases). Germline CDR1 reads SGHTA; CDR2 reads FQGNSA. V lost 0 bases and J lost 0, with 9 bases in between. This CDR3 spans 15 amino acids. The CDR3 here is CASSLAGGTSYEQYF. The CDR3 DNA is TGTGCCAGCAGCTTAGCTGGGGGCACCTCCTACGAGCAGTACTTC.

This clone appeared many times. This chain uses TRBV2 with TRBJ2-1; TRBD2 aligns across 8 bases. Germline CDR1 reads SNHLY; CDR2 reads FYNNEI. CDR3 length: 16 amino acids. The ends lost 6 bases at V and 3 bases at J; junction bases unmatched: 10. The CDR3 loop reads CASSRGGGINYNEQFF. CDR3 DNA: TGTGCCAGCAGCCGAGGCGGGGGGATCAACTACAATGAGCAGTTCTTC.

This chain uses TRBV4-1 with TRBJ1-2; D might be TRBD1 (6 bases). The CDR3 is 17 amino acids. Germline CDR1 and CDR2: MGHRA and YSYEKL. V lost 0 bases, J lost 4 bases, and 18 bases lay in between. Here the CDR3 reads CASSQEASGASIYGYTF. CDR3 DNA: TGCGCCAGCAGCCAAGAGGCTTCAGGGGCTTCCATCTATGGCTACACCTTC.

The V call is TRBV6-1, the J call TRBJ2-3; D is perhaps TRBD1 (6 bases). V was clipped by 6 bases and J by 4 bases, with 14 bases between them. Germline V gives CDR1 MNHNS, CDR2 SASEGT. The CDR3 totals 14 residues. CDR3 protein: CASSRNRDADTQYF. CDR3 sequence (DNA): TGTGCCAGCAGCCGCAACAGGGATGCAGATACGCAGTATTTT.

Only a few counts were recorded for this clone. The V call is TRBV28, the J call TRBJ1-1; D gene ambiguous. Germline V CDR1 and CDR2: MDHEN, SYDVKM. The CDR3 length is 13 residues. The ends were cut back, 2 bases at V and 7 bases at J, with 11 bases in the middle. The CDR3 DNA is TGTGCCAGCAGTTTAATGTCGAACGTTGAAGCTTTCTTT. Translating it yields CASSLMSNVEAFF.

This clone was seen ten or more times. This chain links TRBV5-8 with TRBJ2-3; D not certain. Germline CDR1 is SGHTS and CDR2 is YDEGEE. The CDR3 has 14 amino acids. Trimming removed 2 bases at V and 4 bases at J, with 11 bases between. This CDR3 reads CASSFQNSADTQYF. The CDR3 DNA sequence: TGTGCCAGCAGCTTTCAGAACAGCGCAGATACGCAGTATTTT. Complete variable domain (other parts from reference TRBV5-8 and TRBJ2-3): EAGVTQSPTHLIKTRGQQATLRCSPISGHTSVYWYQQALGLGLQFLLWYDEGEERNRGNFPPRFSGRQFPNYSSELNVNALELEDSALYLCASSFQNSADTQYFGPGTRLTVL.